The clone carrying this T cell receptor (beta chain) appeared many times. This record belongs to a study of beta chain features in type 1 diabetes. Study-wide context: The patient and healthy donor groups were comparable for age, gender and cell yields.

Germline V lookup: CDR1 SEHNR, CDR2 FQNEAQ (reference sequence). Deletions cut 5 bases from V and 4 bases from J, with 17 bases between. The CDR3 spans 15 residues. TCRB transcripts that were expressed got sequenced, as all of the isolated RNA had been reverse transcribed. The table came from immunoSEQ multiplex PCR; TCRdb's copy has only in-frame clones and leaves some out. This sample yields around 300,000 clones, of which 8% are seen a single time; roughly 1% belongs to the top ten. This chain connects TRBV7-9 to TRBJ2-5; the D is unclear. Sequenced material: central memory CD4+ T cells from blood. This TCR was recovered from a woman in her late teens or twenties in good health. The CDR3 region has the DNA TGTGCCAGCAGCGCCAGCTATGGGTGGGGAGAGACCCAGTACTTC. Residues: CASSASYGWGETQYF. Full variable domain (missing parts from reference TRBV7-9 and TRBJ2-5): DTGVSQNPRHKITKRGQNVTFRCDPISEHNRLYWYRQTLGQGPEFLTYFQNEAQLEKSRLLSDRFSAERPKGSFSTLEIQRTEQGDSAMYLCASSASYGWGETQYFGPGTRLLVL.